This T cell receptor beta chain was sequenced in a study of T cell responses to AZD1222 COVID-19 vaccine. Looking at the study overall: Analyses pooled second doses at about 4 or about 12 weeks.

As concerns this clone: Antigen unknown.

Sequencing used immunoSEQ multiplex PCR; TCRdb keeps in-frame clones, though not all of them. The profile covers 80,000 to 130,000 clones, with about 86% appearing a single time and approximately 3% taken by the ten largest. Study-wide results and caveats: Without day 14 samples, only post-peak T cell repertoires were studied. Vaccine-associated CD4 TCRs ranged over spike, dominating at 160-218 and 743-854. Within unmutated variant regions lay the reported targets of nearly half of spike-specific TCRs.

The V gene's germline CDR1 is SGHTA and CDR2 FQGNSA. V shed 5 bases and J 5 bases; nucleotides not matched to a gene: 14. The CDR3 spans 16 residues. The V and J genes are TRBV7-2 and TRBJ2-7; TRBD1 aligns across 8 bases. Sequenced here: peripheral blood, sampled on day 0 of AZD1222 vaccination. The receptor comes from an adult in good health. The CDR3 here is CASSLRTRDRRDEQYF. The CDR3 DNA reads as TGTGCCAGCAGCCTTAGGACACGGGACAGGCGGGACGAGCAGTACTTC.